The clone carrying this T cell receptor beta chain was counted at least ten times. PBMCs were collected from a roughly 10 ml volume of fresh peripheral blood. The sample originates from a study of T cells in Graves' hyperthyroidism and ophthalmopathy. The CDR3 is 14 amino acids. Germline CDR1 is MRHNA and CDR2 is SNTAGT. V was clipped by 4 bases and J by 4 bases, with 13 bases between them. Template material for amplifying TCR beta CDR3 regions consisted of RNA transcripts. The HTBI primer set was used in a first-round RT-PCR of the TCR CDR3. TCRdb re-derived calls from the multiplex PCR reads in MiXCR, one entry per CDR3 protein. The sample has 620,000 or so distinct CDR3 sequences; around 13% are singletons.

The gene calls are TRBV6-4 and TRBJ1-2, with D perhaps matching TRBD1 (6 bases). This TCR came from a woman in her 50s with Graves' ophthalmopathy. Sequencing was carried out using blood. The CDR3 loop is CASSATSGAYGYTF. For the CDR3, the DNA is TGTGCCAGCAGTGCGACGTCAGGGGCCTATGGCTACACCTTC.